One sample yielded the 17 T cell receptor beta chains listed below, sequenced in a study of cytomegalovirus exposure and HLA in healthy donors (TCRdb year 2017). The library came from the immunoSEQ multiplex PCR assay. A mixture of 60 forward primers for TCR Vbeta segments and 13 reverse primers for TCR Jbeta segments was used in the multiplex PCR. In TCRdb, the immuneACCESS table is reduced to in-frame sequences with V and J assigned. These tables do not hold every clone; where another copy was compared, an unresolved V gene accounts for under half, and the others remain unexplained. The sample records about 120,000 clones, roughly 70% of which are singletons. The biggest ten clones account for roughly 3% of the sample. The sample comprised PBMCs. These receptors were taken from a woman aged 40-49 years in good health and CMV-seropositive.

CDR3 nucleotides: TGTGCCAGCACACGGGGAGCAGCGGGAGAGAATGAGCAGTTCTTC. Protein product: CASTRGAAGENEQFF. The chain combines TRBV6-5 with TRBJ2-1; 8 bases align to TRBD2. Germline trimming cut 7 bases from V and 7 bases from J; bases unmatched to any gene: 12. This CDR3 has 15 amino acids. Germline CDR1 is MNHEY and CDR2 is SVGAGI.

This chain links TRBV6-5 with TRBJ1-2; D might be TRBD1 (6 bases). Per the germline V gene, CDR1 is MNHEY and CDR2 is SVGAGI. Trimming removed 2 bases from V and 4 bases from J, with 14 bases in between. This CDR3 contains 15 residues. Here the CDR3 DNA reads TGTGCCAGCAGTTACGAAACCGGGACACTCTATGGCTACACCTTC. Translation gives CASSYETGTLYGYTF.

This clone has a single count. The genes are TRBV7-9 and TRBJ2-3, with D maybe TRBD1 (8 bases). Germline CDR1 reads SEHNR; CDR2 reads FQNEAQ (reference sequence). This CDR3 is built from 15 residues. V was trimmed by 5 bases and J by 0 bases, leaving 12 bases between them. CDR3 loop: CASSKQGGSTDTQYF. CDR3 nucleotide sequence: TGTGCCAGCAGCAAACAGGGGGGGAGCACAGATACGCAGTATTTT. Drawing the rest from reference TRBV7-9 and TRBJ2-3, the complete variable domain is DTGVSQNPRHKITKRGQNVTFRCDPISEHNRLYWYRQTLGQGPEFLTYFQNEAQLEKSRLLSDRFSAERPKGSFSTLEIQRTEQGDSAMYLCASSKQGGSTDTQYFGPGTRLTVL.

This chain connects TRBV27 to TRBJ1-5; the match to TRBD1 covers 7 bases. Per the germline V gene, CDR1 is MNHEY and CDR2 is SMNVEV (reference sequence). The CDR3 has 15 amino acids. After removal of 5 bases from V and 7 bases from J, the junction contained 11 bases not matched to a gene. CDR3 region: CASSVSGGLGQPQHF. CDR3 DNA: TGTGCCAGCAGTGTCTCAGGGGGGTTAGGACAGCCCCAGCATTTT.

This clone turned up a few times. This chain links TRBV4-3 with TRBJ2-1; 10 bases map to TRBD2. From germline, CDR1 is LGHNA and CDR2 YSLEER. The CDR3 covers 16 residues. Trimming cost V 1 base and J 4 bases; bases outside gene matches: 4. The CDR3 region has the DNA TGCGCCAGCAGCCAAGCGGGAGCGGGAGGGTACAATGAGCAGTTCTTC. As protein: CASSQAGAGGYNEQFF.

The CDR3 DNA follows: TGTGCCAGCAGCGCTTACGGGGGGGTCGAGACCCAGTACTTC. This sequence encodes CASSAYGGVETQYF. The chain links TRBV9 to TRBJ2-5, with 8 bases fitting TRBD2. The germline CDR1 and CDR2 sequences are SGDLS and YYNGEE. With V trimmed by 3 bases and J by 5 bases, 6 bases remained unmatched. This CDR3 is 14 amino acids long.

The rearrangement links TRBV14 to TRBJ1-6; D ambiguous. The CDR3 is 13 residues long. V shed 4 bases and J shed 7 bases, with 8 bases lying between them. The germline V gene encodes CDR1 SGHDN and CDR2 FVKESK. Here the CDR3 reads CASSPGWNSPLHF. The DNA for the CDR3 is TGTGCCAGCAGCCCAGGCTGGAATTCACCCCTCCACTTT.

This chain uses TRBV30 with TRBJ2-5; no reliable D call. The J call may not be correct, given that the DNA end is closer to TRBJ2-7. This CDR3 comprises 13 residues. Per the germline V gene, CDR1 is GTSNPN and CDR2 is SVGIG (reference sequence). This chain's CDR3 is CAWNGGADYEQYF. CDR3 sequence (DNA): TGTGCCTGGAATGGTGGCGCCGACTACGAGCAGTACTTC.

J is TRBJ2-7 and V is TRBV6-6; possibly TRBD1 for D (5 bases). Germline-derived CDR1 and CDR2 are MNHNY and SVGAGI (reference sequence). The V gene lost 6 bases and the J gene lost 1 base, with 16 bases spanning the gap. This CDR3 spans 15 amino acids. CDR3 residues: CASRPQEGASYEQYF. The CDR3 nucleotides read TGTGCCAGCAGGCCCCAAGAAGGGGCGTCCTACGAGCAGTACTTC.

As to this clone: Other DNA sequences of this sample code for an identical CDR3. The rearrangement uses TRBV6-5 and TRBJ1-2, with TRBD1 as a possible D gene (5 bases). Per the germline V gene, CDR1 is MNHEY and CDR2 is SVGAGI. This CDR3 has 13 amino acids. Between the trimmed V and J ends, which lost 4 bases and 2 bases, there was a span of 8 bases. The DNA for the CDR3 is TGTGCCAGCAGTTTGACAGACAACTATGGCTACACCTTC. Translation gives CASSLTDNYGYTF.

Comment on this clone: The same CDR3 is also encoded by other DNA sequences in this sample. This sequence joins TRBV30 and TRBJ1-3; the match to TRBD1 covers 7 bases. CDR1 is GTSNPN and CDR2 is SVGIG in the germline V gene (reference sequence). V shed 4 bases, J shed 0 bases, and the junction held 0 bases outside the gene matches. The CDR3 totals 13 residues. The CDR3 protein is CAWTGGSGNTIYF. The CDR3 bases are TGTGCCTGGACAGGGGGCTCTGGAAACACCATATATTTT.

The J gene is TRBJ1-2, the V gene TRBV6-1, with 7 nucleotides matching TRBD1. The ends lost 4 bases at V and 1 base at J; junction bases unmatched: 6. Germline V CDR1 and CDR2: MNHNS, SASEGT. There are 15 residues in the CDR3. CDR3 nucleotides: TGTGCCAGCAGTGGAGGACAGGTACTTAACTATGGCTACACCTTC. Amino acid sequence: CASSGGQVLNYGYTF.

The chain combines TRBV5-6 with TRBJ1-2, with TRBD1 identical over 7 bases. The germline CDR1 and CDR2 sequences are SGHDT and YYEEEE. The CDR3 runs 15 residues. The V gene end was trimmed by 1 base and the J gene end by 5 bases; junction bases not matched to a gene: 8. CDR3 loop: CASSLWVGTVYGYTF. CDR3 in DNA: TGTGCCAGCAGCTTGTGGGTCGGGACAGTGTATGGCTACACCTTC.

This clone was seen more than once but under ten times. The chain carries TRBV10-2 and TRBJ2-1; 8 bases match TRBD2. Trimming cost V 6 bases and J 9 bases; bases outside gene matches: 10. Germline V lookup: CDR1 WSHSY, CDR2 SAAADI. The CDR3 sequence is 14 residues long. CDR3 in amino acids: CASSGAGGVLEQFF. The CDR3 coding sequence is TGCGCCAGCAGCGGAGCCGGGGGGGTACTTGAGCAGTTCTTC.

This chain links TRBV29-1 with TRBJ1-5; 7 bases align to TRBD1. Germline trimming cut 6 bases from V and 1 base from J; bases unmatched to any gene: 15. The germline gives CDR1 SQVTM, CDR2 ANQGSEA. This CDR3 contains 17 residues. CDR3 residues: CSVQLSGGSFSNQPQHF. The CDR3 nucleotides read TGCAGCGTGCAACTATCAGGGGGGAGTTTCAGCAATCAGCCCCAGCATTTT.

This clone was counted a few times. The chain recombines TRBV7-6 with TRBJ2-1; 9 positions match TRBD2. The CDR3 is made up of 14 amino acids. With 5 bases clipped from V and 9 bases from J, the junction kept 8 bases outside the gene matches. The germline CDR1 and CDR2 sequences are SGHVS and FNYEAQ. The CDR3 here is CASSQSSGKFEQFF. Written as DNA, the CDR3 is TGTGCCAGCAGCCAGTCTAGCGGGAAGTTTGAGCAGTTCTTC.

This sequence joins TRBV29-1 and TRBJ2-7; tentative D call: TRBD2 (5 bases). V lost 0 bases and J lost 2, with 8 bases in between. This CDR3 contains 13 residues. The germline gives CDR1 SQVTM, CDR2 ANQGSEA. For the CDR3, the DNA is TGCAGCGTTGAAGAGACGGGGACCTACGAGCAGTACTTC. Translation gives CSVEETGTYEQYF.